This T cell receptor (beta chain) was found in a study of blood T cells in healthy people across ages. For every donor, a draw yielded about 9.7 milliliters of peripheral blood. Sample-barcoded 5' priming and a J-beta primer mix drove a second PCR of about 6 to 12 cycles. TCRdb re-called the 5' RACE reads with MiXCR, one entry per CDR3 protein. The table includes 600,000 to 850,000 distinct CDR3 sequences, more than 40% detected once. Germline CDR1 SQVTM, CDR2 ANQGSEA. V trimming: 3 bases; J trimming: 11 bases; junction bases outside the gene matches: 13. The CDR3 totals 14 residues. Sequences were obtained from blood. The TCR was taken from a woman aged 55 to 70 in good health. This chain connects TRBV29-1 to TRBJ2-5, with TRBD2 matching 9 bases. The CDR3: CSVDWREGLDEQYF. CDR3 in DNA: TGCAGCGTTGATTGGCGGGAGGGCCTCGATGAGCAGTACTTC.